The sequence of this TCR beta chain was determined in a study of CD8+CD57+ T cells in acquired aplastic anemia. Per the germline V gene, CDR1 is SNHLY and CDR2 is FYNNEI. The CDR3 runs 16 residues. The junction had 7 bases not matched to a gene; V was cut back by 4 bases and J by 5 bases. Both TCR beta VDJ combination and CDR3 sequence profiling were carried out. Genomic DNA was the template for this profiling. TCRdb re-analysed the reads in MiXCR, keeping a single row per CDR3 protein. Of 250,000 to 300,000 distinct CDR3 sequences in the sample, 45% to 65% were seen once. It was patients with CD8+CD57+ cell expansion by flow cytometry who were chosen for sequencing. Each of the patients presented with severe acquired aplastic anemia. This clonotype was observed many times.

J is TRBJ2-5 and V is TRBV2; 13 bases agree with TRBD2. The clonotype originates from a human donor with aplastic anemia. The sample was sorted CD4+, CD8+, or CD8+CD57+ T cells (not recorded which) from PBMCs. The CDR3 is CASSVQRTSGSETQYF. In DNA, the CDR3 is TGTGCCAGCAGTGTCCAAAGGACTAGCGGGAGCGAGACCCAGTACTTC.